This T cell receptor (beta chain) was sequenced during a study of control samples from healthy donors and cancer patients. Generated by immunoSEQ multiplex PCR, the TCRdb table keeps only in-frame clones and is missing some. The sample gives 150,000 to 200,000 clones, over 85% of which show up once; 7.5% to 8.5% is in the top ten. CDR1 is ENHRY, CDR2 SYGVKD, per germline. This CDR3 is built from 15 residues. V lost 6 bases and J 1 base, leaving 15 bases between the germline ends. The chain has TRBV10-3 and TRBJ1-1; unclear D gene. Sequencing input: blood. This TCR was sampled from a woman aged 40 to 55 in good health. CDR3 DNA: TGTGCCATCAGGGACCTGAATAAAGAGAACACTGAAGCTTTCTTT. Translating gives CAIRDLNKENTEAFF.